This TCR beta chain was retrieved from a study of blood T cell repertoires in COVID-19. Looking at the study overall: In each case, the material was cDNA or gDNA derived from T cells, B-cell-depleted T cells, or PBMCs.

From germline, CDR1 is SGHNT and CDR2 YYREEE (reference sequence). CDR3 length equals 14 residues. V dropped 2 bases and J dropped 10; count of bases not matched to a gene: 8. Some clones are missing from TCRdb's copy, which holds only in-frame ones; the method was immunoSEQ multiplex PCR. Of 90,000 to 120,000 clones in the sample, 86% are singletons; the top ten hold roughly 3%. In terms of age and location, participants ranged from roughly 18 to 90 years and lived in approximately 26 US areas. Two negative PCRs, clearance, or symptom resolution were required of recovered Cohort 3 donors. J is TRBJ1-1 and V is TRBV5-4, with TRBD1 matching over 10 bases. The sequence derives from a woman aged 50 to 60 who had recovered from COVID-19. The sample taken for sequencing was PBMCs or T cells enriched from blood (not recorded which). The CDR3 loop reads CASSFLTGGEGAFF. The DNA of the CDR3 is TGTGCCAGCAGCTTTTTGACAGGGGGCGAAGGAGCTTTCTTT.